Only one count was recorded for the clone carrying this T cell receptor (beta chain). The antigen is unknown. Into CD45RA+ naive and CD45RA-negative memory subsets, the CD4+ cells were split. Germline V gives CDR1 SNHLY, CDR2 FYNNEI. There are 15 residues in the CDR3. V shed 6 bases, J shed 1 base, and the junction held 5 bases outside the gene matches. Assay used: immunoSEQ multiplex PCR; TCRdb lists only in-frame clones, some missing. The table has about 2 million clones, roughly 95% seen once; the top ten hold roughly 0.13%. The record originates from a study of shared clonotypes between healthy human individuals. Background on the study: CD4 naive and CD4 memory each took three plates per donor, while CD8 naive took two and CD8 memory one. Whole-study results and caveats: Naive subsets usually exceeded memory subsets in estimated richness.

What was sequenced was naive CD4+ T cells sorted from blood. Subset here: CD45RA+ positively selected. The sequence came from a man between 18 and 35 years old in good health. The chain has TRBV2 and TRBJ2-3, with TRBD1 identical over 9 bases. DNA for the CDR3: TGTGCCAGCAGCTTACAGGGGGCTGGCACAGATACGCAGTATTTT. This translates into CASSLQGAGTDTQYF.